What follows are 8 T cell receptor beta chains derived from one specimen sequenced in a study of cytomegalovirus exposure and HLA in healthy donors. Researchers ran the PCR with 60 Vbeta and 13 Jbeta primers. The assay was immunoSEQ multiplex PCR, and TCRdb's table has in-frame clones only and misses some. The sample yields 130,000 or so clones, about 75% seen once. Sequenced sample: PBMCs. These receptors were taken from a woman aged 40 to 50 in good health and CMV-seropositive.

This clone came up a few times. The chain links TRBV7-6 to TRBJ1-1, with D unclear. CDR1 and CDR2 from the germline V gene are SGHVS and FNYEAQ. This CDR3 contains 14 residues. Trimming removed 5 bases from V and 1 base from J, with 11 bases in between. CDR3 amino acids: CASSPLLRNTEAFF. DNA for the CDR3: TGTGCCAGCAGCCCCCTCCTGAGGAACACTGAAGCTTTCTTT.

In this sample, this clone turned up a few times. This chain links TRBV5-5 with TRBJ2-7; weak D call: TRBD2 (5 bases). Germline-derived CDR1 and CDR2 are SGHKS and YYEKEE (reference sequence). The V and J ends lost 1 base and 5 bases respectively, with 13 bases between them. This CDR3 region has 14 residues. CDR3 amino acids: CASSLSAGGNEQYF. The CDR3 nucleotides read TGTGCCAGCAGCTTGAGCGCCGGAGGTAACGAGCAGTACTTC.

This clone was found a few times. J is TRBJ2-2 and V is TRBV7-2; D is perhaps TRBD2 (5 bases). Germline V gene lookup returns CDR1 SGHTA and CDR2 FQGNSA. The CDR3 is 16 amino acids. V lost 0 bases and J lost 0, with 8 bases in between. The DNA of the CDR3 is TGTGCCAGCAGCTTAGCAGGCGGGTCGAACACCGGGGAGCTGTTTTTT. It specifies CASSLAGGSNTGELFF.

The CDR3 region is CASSYSFRLGAGELFF. As DNA, the CDR3 is TGTGCCAGCAGTTACTCGTTCAGGTTGGGAGCCGGGGAGCTGTTTTTT. The chain is built from TRBV6-5 and TRBJ2-2, with TRBD2 as a possible D gene (5 bases). Trimming removed 0 bases at V and 6 bases at J, with 14 bases between. The CDR3 runs 16 residues. Germline CDR1 and CDR2: MNHEY and SVGAGI.

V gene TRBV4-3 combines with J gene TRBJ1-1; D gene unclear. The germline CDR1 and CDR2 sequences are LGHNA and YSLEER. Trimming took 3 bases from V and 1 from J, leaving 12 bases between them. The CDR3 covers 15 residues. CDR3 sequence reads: CASSQGTGKNTEAFF. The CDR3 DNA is TGCGCCAGCAGCCAGGGCACCGGGAAGAACACTGAAGCTTTCTTT.

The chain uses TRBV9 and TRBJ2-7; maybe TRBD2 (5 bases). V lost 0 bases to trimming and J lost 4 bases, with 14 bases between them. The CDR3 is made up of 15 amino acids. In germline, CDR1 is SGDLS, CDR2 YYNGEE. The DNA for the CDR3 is TGTGCCAGCAGCGTAGGCCCTTCGGCGGGTTACGAGCAGTACTTC. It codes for CASSVGPSAGYEQYF. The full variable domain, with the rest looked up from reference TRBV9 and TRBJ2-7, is DSGVTQTPKHLITATGQRVTLRCSPRSGDLSVYWYQQSLDQGLQFLIQYYNGEERAKGNILERFSAQQFPDLHSELNLSSLELGDSALYFCASSVGPSAGYEQYFGPGTRLTVT.

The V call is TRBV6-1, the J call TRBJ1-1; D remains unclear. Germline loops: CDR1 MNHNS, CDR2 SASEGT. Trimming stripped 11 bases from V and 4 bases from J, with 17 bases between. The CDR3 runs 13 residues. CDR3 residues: CASRVDSFTEAFF. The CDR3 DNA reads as TGTGCCTCACGAGTAGACTCTTTCACTGAAGCTTTCTTT.

The CDR3 protein is CASSPRTVEAFF. CDR3 coding DNA: TGTGCCAGCAGCCCTAGGACAGTTGAAGCTTTCTTT. The chain has TRBV6-5 and TRBJ1-1; D perhaps matches TRBD1 (6 bases). The CDR3 sequence is 12 residues long. Looked up from germline, CDR1 is MNHEY and CDR2 is SVGAGI. Trimming left V 6 bases short and J 7 bases short, with 12 bases between.